One and the same sample provided the 4 T cell receptor beta chains below, sequenced in a study of T cell repertoires in cytomegalovirus infection. TCRdb recomputed calls from the reads with MiXCR, one row per CDR3 protein. The table has about half a million distinct CDR3 sequences, approximately 42% seen once. Antigens of these TCRs are unknown. Sequenced material: cultured PBMCs, taken from culture after CMV antigen stimulation. The receptors originated from a human donor in good health (CMV status not recorded). Some clones in this sample may be carry-over from other donors' samples.

Turning to this clonotype: This likely comes from a read error, as the CDR3 has no conserved phenylalanine or tryptophan at its end. V and J are TRBV12-3 or TRBV12-4 and TRBJ2-1; perhaps TRBD2 as D (5 bases). The V end lost 1 base, the J end lost 0 bases, and 10 bases lay between the germline ends. This CDR3 region has 16 residues. The CDR3 protein is CASSLGGLSSYNEQFL. CDR3 DNA sequence: TGTGCCAGCAGTTTAGGCGGGCTTAGCTCCTACAATGAGCAGTTCCTC.

J is TRBJ1-5 and V is TRBV7-8, with D unresolved. CDR1 is SGHVS, CDR2 FQNEAQ, per germline. Between the trimmed V and J ends, which lost 1 base and 4 bases, there was a span of 5 bases. The CDR3 consists of 13 residues. This CDR3 reads CASSLEQNQPQHF. CDR3 nucleotide sequence: TGTGCCAGCAGCTTAGAACAGAATCAGCCCCAGCATTTT.

The chain has TRBV6-5 and TRBJ2-5; D call uncertain. Trimming cost V 6 bases and J 2 bases, with 16 bases left between them. CDR3 length: 15 residues. Germline V gene lookup returns CDR1 MNHEY and CDR2 SVGAGI. CDR3 sequence: CASSPFYPPQETQYF. The CDR3 DNA is TGTGCCAGCAGCCCCTTTTATCCACCTCAAGAGACCCAGTACTTC.

The chain links TRBV20-1 to TRBJ2-7, with D hard to call. Germline V gene data show CDR1 as DFQATT and CDR2 as SNEGSKA (reference sequence). The CDR3 runs to 13 residues. The V gene lost 8 bases and the J gene lost 1 base, with 15 bases spanning the gap. CDR3 sequence: CSPTLAASYEQYF. The CDR3 nucleotides are TGCAGTCCCACGTTGGCCGCGTCCTACGAGCAGTACTTC.